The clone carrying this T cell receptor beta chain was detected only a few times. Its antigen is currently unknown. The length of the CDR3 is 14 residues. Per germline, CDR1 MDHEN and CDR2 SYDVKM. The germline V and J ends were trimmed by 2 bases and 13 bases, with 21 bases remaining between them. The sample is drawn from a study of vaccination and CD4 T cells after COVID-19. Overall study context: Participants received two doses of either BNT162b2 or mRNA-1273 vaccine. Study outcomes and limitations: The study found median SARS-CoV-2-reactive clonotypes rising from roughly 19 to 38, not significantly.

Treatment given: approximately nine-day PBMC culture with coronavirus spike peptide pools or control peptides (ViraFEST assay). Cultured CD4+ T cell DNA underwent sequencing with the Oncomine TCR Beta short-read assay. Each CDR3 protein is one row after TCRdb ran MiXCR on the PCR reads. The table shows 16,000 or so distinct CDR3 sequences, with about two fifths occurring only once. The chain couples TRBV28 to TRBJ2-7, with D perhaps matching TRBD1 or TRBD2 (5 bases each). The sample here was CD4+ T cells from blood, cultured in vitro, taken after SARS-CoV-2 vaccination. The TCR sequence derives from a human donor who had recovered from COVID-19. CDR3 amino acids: CASSLDPSGREIYF. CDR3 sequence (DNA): TGTGCCAGCAGTTTAGACCCTAGTGGCAGGGAGATATACTTC.